The 16 T cell receptor beta chains in this list originate from one sample, sequenced in a study of blood T cell repertoires in COVID-19. TCRdb's copy holds only in-frame clones and misses some; the assay was immunoSEQ multiplex PCR. The repertoire consists of roughly 380,000 clones, with over 65% occurring once and the leading ten covering over 0.95%. Sequences were obtained from peripheral blood. The receptors were sampled from a human donor with acute or convalescent COVID-19. The donor label of this sample is uncertain.

The J gene is TRBJ2-2, the V gene TRBV30; D possibly corresponds to TRBD1 (6 bases). CDR1 GTSNPN and CDR2 SVGIG come from the germline V gene (reference sequence). The CDR3 runs 15 residues. Trimming took off 3 bases at V and 6 bases at J, with 17 bases between the two ends. CDR3 residues: CAWSALTGSAGELFF. The DNA for the CDR3 is TGTGCCTGGAGCGCCCTCACAGGGAGCGCCGGGGAGCTGTTTTTT.

The chain's CDR3 is CASSESPSYEQYF. DNA of the CDR3: TGTGCCAGCAGTGAATCCCCCTCTTACGAGCAGTACTTC. The chain is built from TRBV6-1 and TRBJ2-7; D is uncertain. Trimming removed 2 bases from V and 4 bases from J, with 9 bases in between. Germline V lookup: CDR1 MNHNS, CDR2 SASEGT. CDR3 size: 13 residues.

The chain links TRBV28 to TRBJ1-1; D unclear. Germline assignment: CDR1 MDHEN and CDR2 SYDVKM. This CDR3 region has 14 residues. Trimming left V 6 bases short and J 6 bases short, with 17 bases between. CDR3 bases: TGTGCCAGCAGACCCTCGGGAGCGAGGGCTGAAGCTTTCTTT. Encoded protein: CASRPSGARAEAFF. Supplemented by reference TRBV28 and TRBJ1-1, the full variable domain reads DVKVTQSSRYLVKRTGEKVFLECVQDMDHENMFWYRQDPGLGLRLIYFSYDVKMKEKGDIPEGYSVSREKKERFSLILESASTNQTSMYLCASRPSGARAEAFFGQGTRLTVV.

The J gene is TRBJ1-3, the V gene TRBV3-1 (or the pseudogene TRBV3-2); D not certain. CDR1 and CDR2 (germline): LGHDT, YNNKEL (reference sequence). The ends were cut back, 3 bases at V and 0 bases at J, with 12 bases in the middle. This CDR3 has 16 amino acids. Written as DNA, the CDR3 is TGTGCCAGCAGCCACCCCGAGATCCTCTCTGGAAACACCATATATTTT. It specifies CASSHPEILSGNTIYF.

The J gene is TRBJ1-5, the V gene TRBV6-5, with TRBD1 matching over 7 bases. Germline trimming cut 6 bases from V and 2 bases from J; bases unmatched to any gene: 7. The CDR3 contains 15 residues. The V gene's germline CDR1 is MNHEY and CDR2 SVGAGI. CDR3 region: CASSYDGQGNQPQHF. As DNA, the CDR3 is TGTGCCAGCAGCTATGATGGACAGGGCAATCAGCCCCAGCATTTT.

This sequence joins TRBV30 and TRBJ1-2; D might be TRBD1 (5 bases). The CDR3 covers 13 residues. V shed 4 bases and J shed 4 bases, with 13 bases lying between them. Per the germline V gene, CDR1 is GTSNPN and CDR2 is SVGIG (reference sequence). CDR3 bases: TGTGCCTGGACCAAAGACAGTGGCTATGGCTACACCTTC. It translates to CAWTKDSGYGYTF.

The V call is TRBV2, the J call TRBJ1-6, with 9 bases lining up with TRBD1. V shed 7 bases and J 8 bases; nucleotides not matched to a gene: 6. Germline CDR1 reads SNHLY; CDR2 reads FYNNEI. The CDR3 has 14 residues. The CDR3 nucleotides are TGTGCCAGCAAGCTGGGACAGGGTTATTCACCCCTCCACTTT. Amino acids: CASKLGQGYSPLHF.

This chain connects TRBV10-1 to TRBJ2-7; TRBD2 might be the D (6 bases). V lost 2 bases to trimming and J lost 1 base, with 9 bases between them. Per germline, CDR1 WNHNN and CDR2 SYGVQD (reference sequence). The CDR3 covers 14 residues. For the CDR3, the DNA is TGCGCCAGCAGTGAGCTTGCGGGGTCCTACGAGCAGTACTTC. Translating it yields CASSELAGSYEQYF.

J is TRBJ2-7 and V is TRBV6-5; 10 nucleotides match TRBD1. Losses at the gene ends were 7 bases for V and 5 bases for J; bases not matched to a gene: 11. This CDR3 region has 15 residues. Germline V lookup: CDR1 MNHEY, CDR2 SVGAGI. CDR3 in amino acids: CASTLGGTGVNEQYF. The CDR3 nucleotides read TGTGCCAGCACTTTAGGGGGGACAGGGGTGAACGAGCAGTACTTC.

This chain joins TRBV6-5 and TRBJ1-6; the match to TRBD1 covers 8 bases. CDR1 and CDR2 (germline): MNHEY, SVGAGI. The CDR3 contains 15 residues. The J segment lost 9 bases and the V segment lost 4 bases, leaving 8 bases of the junction unmatched. This CDR3 reads CASSSRQGMSSPLHF. For the CDR3, the DNA is TGTGCCAGCAGTTCTCGACAGGGGATGTCTTCACCCCTCCACTTT.

CDR3 bases: TGTGCCAGCAGCGTTCGGGACAGGAGTAATCTTTATGGCTACACCTTC. It specifies CASSVRDRSNLYGYTF. V gene TRBV9 combines with J gene TRBJ1-2; 8 nucleotides line up with TRBD1. The germline gives CDR1 SGDLS, CDR2 YYNGEE. This CDR3 spans 16 amino acids. J lost 5 bases, V lost 2 bases, and 11 bases had no gene match.

V and J are TRBV11-3 and TRBJ1-3; D call uncertain. Trimming removed 5 bases from V and 0 bases from J, with 14 bases in between. Germline CDR1 is SGHNT and CDR2 is YENEEA. This CDR3 has 16 residues. CDR3 amino acids: CASSRGERFSGNTIYF. In DNA, the CDR3 is TGTGCCAGCAGCCGCGGTGAGCGGTTCTCTGGAAACACCATATATTTT. The entire variable domain, with the rest obtained from reference TRBV11-3 and TRBJ1-3, is as follows: EAGVVQSPRYKIIEKKQPVAFWCNPISGHNTLYWYLQNLGQGPELLIRYENEEAVDDSQLPKDRFSAERLKGVDSTLKIQPAELGDSAVYLCASSRGERFSGNTIYFGEGSWLTVV.

V and J are TRBV7-8 and TRBJ2-1; 8 nucleotides line up with TRBD2. Germline lookup yields CDR1 SGHVS and CDR2 FQNEAQ. Trimming at V came to 5 bases and at J to 8 bases, leaving 11 bases not matched to a gene. The CDR3 runs 15 residues. This CDR3 reads CASSPRGLVRDEQFF. The CDR3 DNA reads as TGTGCCAGCAGCCCTCGGGGACTAGTCCGTGATGAGCAGTTCTTC.

This clone was seen a few times. The chain joins TRBV28 to TRBJ1-1; D gene unclear. V was cut by 5 bases and J by 0 bases, with 10 bases left in between. The CDR3 runs to 14 residues. CDR1 and CDR2 (germline): MDHEN, SYDVKM. The CDR3 protein is CASSPPSLNTEAFF. CDR3 DNA: TGTGCCAGCAGTCCCCCCTCCTTGAACACTGAAGCTTTCTTT.

The rearrangement joins TRBV29-1 to TRBJ2-1; 10 bases fit TRBD2. The CDR3 is 17 amino acids. CDR1 and CDR2 from the germline V gene are SQVTM and ANQGSEA. V lost 1 base and J lost 6; bases outside the gene matches: 12. The CDR3 DNA follows: TGCAGCGTTGAAGGTCTAGAGCGGGGACTAGCGCGCAATGAGCAGTTCTTC. It codes for CSVEGLERGLARNEQFF.

The CDR3 protein is CAWDRRKTGNEQFF. The CDR3 DNA sequence: TGTGCCTGGGATCGGAGGAAGACAGGAAATGAGCAGTTCTTC. The V call is TRBV30, the J call TRBJ2-1, with D possibly matching TRBD1 (6 bases). The germline V gene encodes CDR1 GTSNPN and CDR2 SVGIG (reference sequence). This CDR3 is 14 amino acids long. Trimming took 5 bases from V and 7 from J, leaving 18 bases between them.